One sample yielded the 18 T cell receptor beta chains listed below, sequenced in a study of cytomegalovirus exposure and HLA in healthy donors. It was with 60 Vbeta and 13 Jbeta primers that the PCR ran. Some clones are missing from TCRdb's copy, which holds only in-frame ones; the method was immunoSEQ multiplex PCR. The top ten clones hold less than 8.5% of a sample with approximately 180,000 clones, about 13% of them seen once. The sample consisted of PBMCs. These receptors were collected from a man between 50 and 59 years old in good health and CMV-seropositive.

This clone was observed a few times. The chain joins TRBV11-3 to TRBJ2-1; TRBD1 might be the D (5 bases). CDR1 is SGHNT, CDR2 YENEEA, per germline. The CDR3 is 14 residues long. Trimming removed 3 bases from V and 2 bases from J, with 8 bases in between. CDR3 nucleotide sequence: TGTGCCAGCAGCTTTGGCAGGGCCTACAATGAGCAGTTCTTC. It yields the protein CASSFGRAYNEQFF. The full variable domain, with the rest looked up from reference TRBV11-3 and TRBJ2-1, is EAGVVQSPRYKIIEKKQPVAFWCNPISGHNTLYWYLQNLGQGPELLIRYENEEAVDDSQLPKDRFSAERLKGVDSTLKIQPAELGDSAVYLCASSFGRAYNEQFFGPGTRLTVL.

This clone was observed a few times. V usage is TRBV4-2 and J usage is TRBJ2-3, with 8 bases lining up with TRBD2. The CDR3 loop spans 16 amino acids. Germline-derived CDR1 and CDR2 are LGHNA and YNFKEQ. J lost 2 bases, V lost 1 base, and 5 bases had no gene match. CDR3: CASSQGTGGNTDTQYF. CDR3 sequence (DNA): TGTGCCAGCAGCCAAGGGACGGGGGGGAACACAGATACGCAGTATTTT.

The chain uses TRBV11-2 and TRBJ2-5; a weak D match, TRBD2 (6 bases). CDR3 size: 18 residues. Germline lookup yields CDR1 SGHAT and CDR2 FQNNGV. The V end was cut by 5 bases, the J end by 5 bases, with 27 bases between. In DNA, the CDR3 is TGTGCCAGCAGCGCAAATAGCGGCGGGGCCGGTTTGGGGGAGACCCAGTACTTC. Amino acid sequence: CASSANSGGAGLGETQYF.

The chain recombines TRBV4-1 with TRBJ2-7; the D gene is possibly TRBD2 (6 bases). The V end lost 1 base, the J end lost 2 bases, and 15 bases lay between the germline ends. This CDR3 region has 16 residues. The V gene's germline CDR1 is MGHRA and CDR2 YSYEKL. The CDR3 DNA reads TGCGCCAGCAGCCAAGGATCAGGGCGGGGTGCCTACGAGCAGTACTTC. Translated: CASSQGSGRGAYEQYF.

CDR3 residues: CASAGRNTEAFF. CDR3 DNA: TGTGCCAGCGCCGGTAGGAACACTGAAGCTTTCTTT. The V gene is TRBV5-4, the J gene TRBJ1-1, with D unresolved. The V end was cut by 7 bases, the J end by 1 base, with 8 bases between. The CDR3 loop spans 12 amino acids. Per the germline V gene, CDR1 is SGHNT and CDR2 is YYREEE (reference sequence).

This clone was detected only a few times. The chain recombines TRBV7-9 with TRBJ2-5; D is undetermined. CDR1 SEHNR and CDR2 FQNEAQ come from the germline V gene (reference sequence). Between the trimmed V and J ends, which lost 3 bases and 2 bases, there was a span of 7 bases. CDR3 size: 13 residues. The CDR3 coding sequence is TGTGCCAGCAGCTTTTTAGTGCAAGAGACCCAGTACTTC. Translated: CASSFLVQETQYF.

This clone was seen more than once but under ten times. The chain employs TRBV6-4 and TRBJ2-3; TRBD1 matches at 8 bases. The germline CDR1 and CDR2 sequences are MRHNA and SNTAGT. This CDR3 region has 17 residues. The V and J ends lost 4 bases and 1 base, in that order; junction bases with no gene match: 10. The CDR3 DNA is TGTGCCAGCAGTGCCCCCAAAAGGGGACAGGGCACAGATACGCAGTATTTT. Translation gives CASSAPKRGQGTDTQYF.

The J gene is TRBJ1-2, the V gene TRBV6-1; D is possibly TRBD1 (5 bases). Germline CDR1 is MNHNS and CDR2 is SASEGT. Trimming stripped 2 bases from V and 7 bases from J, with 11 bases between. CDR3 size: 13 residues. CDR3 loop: CASSEWARAGYTF. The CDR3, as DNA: TGTGCCAGCAGTGAATGGGCCAGGGCTGGCTACACCTTC.

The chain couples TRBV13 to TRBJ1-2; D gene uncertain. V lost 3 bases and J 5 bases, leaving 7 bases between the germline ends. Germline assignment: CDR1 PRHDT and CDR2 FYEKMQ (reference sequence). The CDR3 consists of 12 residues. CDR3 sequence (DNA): TGTGCCAGCAGCTTTTCCGGTTATGGCTACACCTTC. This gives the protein CASSFSGYGYTF.

CDR3 sequence: CASSDYNGYTF. The CDR3 DNA sequence: TGTGCCAGCAGTGATTACAATGGCTACACCTTC. The genes are TRBV6-4 and TRBJ1-2; no reliable D call. Trimming stripped 3 bases from V and 6 bases from J, with 5 bases between. CDR1 and CDR2 from the germline V gene are MRHNA and SNTAGT. CDR3 length: 11 amino acids.

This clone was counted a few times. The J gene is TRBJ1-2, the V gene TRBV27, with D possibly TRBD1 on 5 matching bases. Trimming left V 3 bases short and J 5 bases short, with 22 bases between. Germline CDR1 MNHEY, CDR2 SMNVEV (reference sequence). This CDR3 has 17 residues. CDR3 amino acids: CASSFSSGGGTEYGYTF. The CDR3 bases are TGTGCCAGCAGTTTTTCCTCGGGCGGAGGGACGGAATATGGCTACACCTTC.

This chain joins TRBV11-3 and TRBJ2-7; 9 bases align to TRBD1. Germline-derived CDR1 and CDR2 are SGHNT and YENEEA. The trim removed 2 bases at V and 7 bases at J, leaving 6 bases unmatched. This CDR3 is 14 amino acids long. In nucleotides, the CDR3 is TGTGCCAGCAGCTTAAGAGGACAGGGGATAGAGCAGTACTTC. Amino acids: CASSLRGQGIEQYF.

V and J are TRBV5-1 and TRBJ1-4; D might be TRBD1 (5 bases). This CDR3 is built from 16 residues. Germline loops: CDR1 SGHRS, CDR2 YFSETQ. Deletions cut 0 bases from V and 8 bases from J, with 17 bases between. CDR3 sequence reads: CASSLAGRGADEKLFF. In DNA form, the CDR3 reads TGCGCCAGCAGCTTGGCAGGAAGGGGCGCAGACGAAAAACTGTTTTTT.

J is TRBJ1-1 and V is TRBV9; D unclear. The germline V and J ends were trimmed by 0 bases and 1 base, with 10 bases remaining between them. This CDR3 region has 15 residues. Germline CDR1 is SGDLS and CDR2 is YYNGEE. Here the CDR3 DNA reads TGTGCCAGCAGCGTAGATGTACAACCGAACACTGAAGCTTTCTTT. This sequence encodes CASSVDVQPNTEAFF.

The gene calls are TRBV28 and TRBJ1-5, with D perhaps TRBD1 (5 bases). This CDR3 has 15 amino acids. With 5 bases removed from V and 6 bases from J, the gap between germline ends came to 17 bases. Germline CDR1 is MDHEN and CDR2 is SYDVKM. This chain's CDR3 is CASSPLGGVSQPQHF. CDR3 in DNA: TGTGCCAGCAGTCCCCTTGGGGGGGTCAGTCAGCCCCAGCATTTT.

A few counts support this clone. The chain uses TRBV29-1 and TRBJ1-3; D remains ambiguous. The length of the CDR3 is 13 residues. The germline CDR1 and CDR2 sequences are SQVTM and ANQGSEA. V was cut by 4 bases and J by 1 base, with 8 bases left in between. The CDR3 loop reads CSVVGRSGNTIYF. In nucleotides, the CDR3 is TGCAGCGTTGTAGGGAGATCTGGAAACACCATATATTTT.

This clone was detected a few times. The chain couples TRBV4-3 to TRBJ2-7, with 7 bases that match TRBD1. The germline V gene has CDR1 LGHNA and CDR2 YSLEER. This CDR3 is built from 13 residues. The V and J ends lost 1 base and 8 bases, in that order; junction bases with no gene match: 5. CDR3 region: CASSQVGDSKQYF. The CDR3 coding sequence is TGCGCCAGCAGCCAAGTAGGGGACAGCAAGCAGTACTTC.

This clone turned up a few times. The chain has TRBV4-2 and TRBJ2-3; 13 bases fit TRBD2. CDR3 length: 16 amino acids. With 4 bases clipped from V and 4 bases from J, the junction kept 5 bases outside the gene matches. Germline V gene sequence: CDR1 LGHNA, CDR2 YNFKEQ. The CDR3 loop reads CASSLSTSGGADTQYF. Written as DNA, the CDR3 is TGTGCCAGCAGCCTTAGCACTAGCGGGGGGGCAGATACGCAGTATTTT.